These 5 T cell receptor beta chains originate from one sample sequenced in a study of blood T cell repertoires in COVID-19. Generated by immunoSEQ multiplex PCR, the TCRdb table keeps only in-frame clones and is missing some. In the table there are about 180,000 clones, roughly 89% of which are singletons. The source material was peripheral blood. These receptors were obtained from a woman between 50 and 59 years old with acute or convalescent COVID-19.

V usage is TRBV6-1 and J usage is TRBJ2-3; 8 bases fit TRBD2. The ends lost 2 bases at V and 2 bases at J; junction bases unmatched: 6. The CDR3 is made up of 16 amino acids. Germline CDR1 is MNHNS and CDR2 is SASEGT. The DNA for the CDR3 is TGTGCCAGCAGTGAAATAGGCGGGGGGTACACAGATACGCAGTATTTT. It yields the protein CASSEIGGGYTDTQYF.

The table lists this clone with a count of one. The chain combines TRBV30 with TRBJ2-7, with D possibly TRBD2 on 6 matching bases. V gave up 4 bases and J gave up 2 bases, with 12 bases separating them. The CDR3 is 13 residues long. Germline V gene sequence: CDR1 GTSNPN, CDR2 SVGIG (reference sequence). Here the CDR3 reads CAWTAGITYEQYF. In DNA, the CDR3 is TGTGCCTGGACAGCGGGCATAACCTACGAGCAGTACTTC.

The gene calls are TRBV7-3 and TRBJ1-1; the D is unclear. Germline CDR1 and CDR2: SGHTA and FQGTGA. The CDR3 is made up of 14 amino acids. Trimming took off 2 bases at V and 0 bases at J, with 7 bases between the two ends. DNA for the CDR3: TGTGCCAGCAGCTTACTAGCAGTGAACACTGAAGCTTTCTTT. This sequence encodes CASSLLAVNTEAFF.

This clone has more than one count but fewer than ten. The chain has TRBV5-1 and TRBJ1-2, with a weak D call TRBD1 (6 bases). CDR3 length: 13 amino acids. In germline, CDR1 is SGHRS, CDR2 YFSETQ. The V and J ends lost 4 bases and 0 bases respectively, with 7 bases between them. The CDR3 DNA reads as TGCGCCAGCAGCCGGACAGCTAACTATGGCTACACCTTC. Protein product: CASSRTANYGYTF. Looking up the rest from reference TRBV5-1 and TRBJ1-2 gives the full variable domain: KAGVTQTPRYLIKTRGQQVTLSCSPISGHRSVSWYQQTPGQGLQFLFEYFSETQRNKGNFPGRFSGRQFSNSRSEMNVSTLELGDSALYLCASSRTANYGYTFGSGTRLTVV.

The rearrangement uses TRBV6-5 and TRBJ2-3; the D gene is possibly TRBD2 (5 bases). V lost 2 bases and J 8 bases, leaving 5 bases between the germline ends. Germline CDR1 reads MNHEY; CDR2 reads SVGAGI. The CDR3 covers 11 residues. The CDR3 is CASSYSGTQYF. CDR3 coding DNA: TGTGCCAGCAGTTACAGCGGTACGCAGTATTTT.